This TCR beta chain was identified during a study of cytomegalovirus exposure and HLA in healthy donors. Sequencing used immunoSEQ multiplex PCR; TCRdb keeps in-frame clones, though not all of them. Of roughly 75,000 clones listed, approximately 95% are singletons. The TCR comes from a young woman in good health and CMV-seronegative. The sample was PBMCs.

Here the CDR3 DNA reads TGTGCCAGCAGTTTATCACAGACGAACGGCGGAAACACCATATATTTT. This gives the protein CASSLSQTNGGNTIYF. The chain joins TRBV28 to TRBJ1-3; D call uncertain. With 1 base removed from V and 4 bases from J, the gap between germline ends came to 14 bases. The CDR3 loop spans 16 amino acids. Per germline, CDR1 MDHEN and CDR2 SYDVKM.